A selection of T cell receptor beta chains follows, all from one sample in a study of cytomegalovirus exposure and HLA in healthy donors. Assay used: immunoSEQ multiplex PCR; TCRdb lists only in-frame clones, some missing. The sample shows some 170,000 clones, roughly 79% of them seen only once. The sequenced sample was PBMCs. The receptors were sampled from a woman between 45 and 60 years old in good health and CMV-seronegative. Both conserved end residues are part of each CDR3. Each record gives: V gene, D gene, clone size, J gene, CDR3 protein, CDR3 DNA. A D gene is named only where the DNA matches it firmly. Clone size is stated in some rows and not others, as once, few, many or a class when expanded.

v_gene: TRBV13
d_gene: -
abundance: -
j_gene: TRBJ2-5
CDR3aa: CASSLGGSYQETQYF
CDR3nt: TGTGCCAGCAGCTTAGGGGGCTCTTACCAAGAGACCCAGTACTTC

v_gene: TRBV19
d_gene: -
abundance: -
j_gene: TRBJ2-1
CDR3aa: CASSIGGFEQFF
CDR3nt: TGTGCCAGTAGTATAGGAGGGTTTGAGCAGTTCTTC

v_gene: TRBV9
d_gene: TRBD2
abundance: few
j_gene: TRBJ2-1
CDR3aa: CASSGTSGIYNEQFF
CDR3nt: TGTGCCAGCAGCGGGACTAGCGGGATTTACAATGAGCAGTTCTTC

v_gene: TRBV7-9
d_gene: -
abundance: once
j_gene: TRBJ2-2
CDR3aa: CASSLVLLGELFF
CDR3nt: TGTGCCAGCAGCTTAGTACTACTCGGGGAGCTGTTTTTT

v_gene: TRBV28
d_gene: -
abundance: few
j_gene: TRBJ2-3
CDR3aa: CASSFGPDTQYF
CDR3nt: TGTGCCAGCAGTTTTGGGCCAGATACGCAGTATTTT

v_gene: TRBV7-9
d_gene: -
abundance: few
j_gene: TRBJ2-1
CDR3aa: CASSLTPDNEQFF
CDR3nt: TGTGCCAGCAGCTTAACCCCAGACAATGAGCAGTTCTTC

v_gene: TRBV19
d_gene: -
abundance: -
j_gene: TRBJ2-3
CDR3aa: CASSPTGSRKGPDTQYF
CDR3nt: TGTGCCAGTAGTCCCACAGGTTCTAGAAAGGGCCCAGATACGCAGTATTTT

v_gene: TRBV19
d_gene: TRBD1
abundance: -
j_gene: TRBJ1-5
CDR3aa: CASSMEHRGRQPQHF
CDR3nt: TGTGCCAGTAGTATGGAGCACAGGGGAAGACAGCCCCAGCATTTT

v_gene: TRBV13
d_gene: -
abundance: -
j_gene: TRBJ1-1
CDR3aa: CASSLGQSGAEAFF
CDR3nt: TGTGCCAGCAGCTTAGGACAGTCGGGGGCTGAAGCTTTCTTT

v_gene: TRBV9
d_gene: -
abundance: few
j_gene: TRBJ2-2
CDR3aa: CASSPGGRALAGELFF
CDR3nt: TGTGCCAGCAGCCCGGGGGGCAGGGCCCTCGCCGGGGAGCTGTTTTTT

v_gene: TRBV7-2
d_gene: -
abundance: once
j_gene: TRBJ1-4
CDR3aa: CASSPRRGAGEKLFF
CDR3nt: TGTGCCAGCAGCCCACGGAGGGGTGCAGGTGAAAAACTGTTTTTT

v_gene: TRBV30
d_gene: -
abundance: once
j_gene: TRBJ1-1
CDR3aa: CAWEQLLNTEAFF
CDR3nt: TGTGCCTGGGAACAGCTTCTGAACACTGAAGCTTTCTTT

v_gene: TRBV18
d_gene: TRBD1
abundance: -
j_gene: TRBJ2-7
CDR3aa: CASSGDRGSNEQYF
CDR3nt: TGTGCCAGCTCCGGGGACAGGGGGTCGAACGAGCAGTACTTC

v_gene: TRBV5-5
d_gene: TRBD2
abundance: -
j_gene: TRBJ2-7
CDR3aa: CASSLTSGAHEQYF
CDR3nt: TGTGCCAGCAGCTTGACTAGCGGAGCCCACGAGCAGTACTTC

v_gene: TRBV2
d_gene: -
abundance: -
j_gene: TRBJ1-6
CDR3aa: CASHRVNSPLHF
CDR3nt: TGTGCCAGTCACAGGGTAAATTCACCCCTCCACTTT

v_gene: TRBV19
d_gene: -
abundance: -
j_gene: TRBJ1-2
CDR3aa: CASSIKKSVNYGYTF
CDR3nt: TGTGCCAGCAGTATAAAGAAGTCGGTCAACTATGGCTACACCTTC

v_gene: TRBV27
d_gene: -
abundance: -
j_gene: TRBJ2-1
CDR3aa: CASSRGEEQFF
CDR3nt: TGTGCCAGCAGCCGCGGGGAGGAGCAGTTCTTC

v_gene: TRBV5-1
d_gene: TRBD2
abundance: -
j_gene: TRBJ2-3
CDR3aa: CASSLIERETSDTQYF
CDR3nt: TGCGCCAGCAGCTTGATAGAGCGGGAGACCTCAGATACGCAGTATTTT

v_gene: TRBV30
d_gene: -
abundance: few
j_gene: TRBJ1-2
CDR3aa: CAWSVSGGGGYTF
CDR3nt: TGTGCCTGGAGTGTATCGGGGGGCGGAGGCTACACCTTC

v_gene: TRBV9
d_gene: -
abundance: -
j_gene: TRBJ1-1
CDR3aa: CASSVAVYTEAFF
CDR3nt: TGTGCCAGCAGCGTAGCAGTTTACACTGAAGCTTTCTTT

v_gene: TRBV7-8
d_gene: -
abundance: -
j_gene: TRBJ2-7
CDR3aa: CASSPRGTSYEQYF
CDR3nt: TGTGCCAGCAGCCCAAGGGGCACTTCATACGAGCAGTACTTC

v_gene: TRBV7-6
d_gene: -
abundance: -
j_gene: TRBJ2-7
CDR3aa: CASSSTGNEQYF
CDR3nt: TGTGCCAGCAGCTCGACAGGTAACGAGCAGTACTTC

v_gene: TRBV6-4
d_gene: -
abundance: few
j_gene: TRBJ2-2
CDR3aa: CASSDDSDTGELFF
CDR3nt: TGTGCCAGCAGTGACGACAGCGACACCGGGGAGCTGTTTTTT

v_gene: TRBV7-7
d_gene: TRBD2
abundance: -
j_gene: TRBJ2-3
CDR3aa: CASSFGTSESDTQYF
CDR3nt: TGTGCCAGCAGCTTCGGGACTAGCGAGTCGGATACGCAGTATTTT

v_gene: TRBV19
d_gene: TRBD1
abundance: few
j_gene: TRBJ1-2
CDR3aa: CASSSTGGGGYGYTF
CDR3nt: TGTGCCAGTAGTTCCACCGGAGGGGGCGGTTATGGCTACACCTTC

v_gene: TRBV2
d_gene: -
abundance: -
j_gene: TRBJ1-2
CDR3aa: CASSNLVGSGYGYTF
CDR3nt: TGTGCCAGCAGCAATCTCGTGGGCTCTGGATATGGCTACACCTTC

v_gene: TRBV10-3
d_gene: -
abundance: -
j_gene: TRBJ2-6
CDR3aa: CAISPRTVLFSGANVLTF
CDR3nt: TGTGCCATCAGCCCAAGGACAGTTTTGTTCTCTGGGGCCAACGTCCTGACTTTC

v_gene: TRBV9
d_gene: -
abundance: -
j_gene: TRBJ2-3
CDR3aa: CASSGLGLPDTQYF
CDR3nt: TGTGCCAGCTCAGGGTTAGGATTACCAGATACGCAGTATTTT

v_gene: TRBV7-2
d_gene: -
abundance: -
j_gene: TRBJ2-5
CDR3aa: CASSLMTGQETQYF
CDR3nt: TGTGCCAGCAGCTTAATGACAGGCCAAGAGACCCAGTACTTC

v_gene: TRBV6-1
d_gene: -
abundance: -
j_gene: TRBJ2-7
CDR3aa: CASSEEVGGTYEQYF
CDR3nt: TGTGCCAGCAGTGAAGAGGTGGGAGGCACCTACGAGCAGTACTTC

v_gene: TRBV2
d_gene: TRBD1
abundance: -
j_gene: TRBJ1-2
CDR3aa: CASRSQGNYGYTF
CDR3nt: TGTGCCAGCAGATCACAGGGGAACTATGGCTACACCTTC

v_gene: TRBV6-6
d_gene: TRBD1
abundance: once
j_gene: TRBJ1-1
CDR3aa: CASGSGGGTEAFF
CDR3nt: TGTGCCAGCGGGTCAGGGGGCGGCACTGAAGCTTTCTTT

v_gene: TRBV7-6
d_gene: TRBD1
abundance: -
j_gene: TRBJ1-2
CDR3aa: CASSQDRSANYGYTF
CDR3nt: TGTGCCAGCAGCCAGGACAGGAGTGCTAACTATGGCTACACCTTC

v_gene: TRBV10-3
d_gene: -
abundance: -
j_gene: TRBJ2-5
CDR3aa: CAINQDLYQETQYF
CDR3nt: TGTGCCATCAACCAGGACTTGTACCAAGAGACCCAGTACTTC

v_gene: TRBV19
d_gene: TRBD1
abundance: -
j_gene: TRBJ1-1
CDR3aa: CASSGQGAKTEAFF
CDR3nt: TGTGCCAGTAGTGGACAGGGGGCGAAAACTGAAGCTTTCTTT

v_gene: TRBV27
d_gene: -
abundance: -
j_gene: TRBJ2-5
CDR3aa: CASREVGAIQETQYF
CDR3nt: TGTGCCAGCAGGGAGGTGGGGGCCATCCAAGAGACCCAGTACTTC

v_gene: TRBV7-2
d_gene: -
abundance: -
j_gene: TRBJ2-3
CDR3aa: CASSFEAGGTDTQYF
CDR3nt: TGTGCCAGCAGCTTTGAGGCAGGGGGCACAGATACGCAGTATTTT

v_gene: TRBV6-6
d_gene: TRBD1
abundance: -
j_gene: TRBJ1-6
CDR3aa: CASRKGTGTNSPLHF
CDR3nt: TGTGCCAGCAGAAAAGGGACAGGGACAAATTCACCCCTCCACTTT

v_gene: TRBV7-9
d_gene: -
abundance: -
j_gene: TRBJ1-4
CDR3aa: CASSFLLGQNNEKLFF
CDR3nt: TGTGCCAGTAGCTTTCTTTTAGGACAGAATAATGAAAAACTGTTTTTT

v_gene: TRBV6-7
d_gene: -
abundance: -
j_gene: TRBJ1-3
CDR3aa: CVSSYSNAGDTGNTIYF
CDR3nt: TGTGTCAGCAGTTACTCGAATGCGGGGGACACTGGAAACACCATATATTTT

v_gene: TRBV7-9
d_gene: TRBD1
abundance: -
j_gene: TRBJ2-7
CDR3aa: CASSSSGTGLYEQYF
CDR3nt: TGTGCCAGCAGCTCCTCGGGGACAGGGCTCTACGAGCAGTACTTC

v_gene: TRBV27
d_gene: -
abundance: -
j_gene: TRBJ1-1
CDR3aa: CASSSPTGFEAFF
CDR3nt: TGTGCCAGCAGTTCGCCGACTGGATTTGAAGCTTTCTTT

v_gene: TRBV5-1
d_gene: TRBD2
abundance: -
j_gene: TRBJ2-5
CDR3aa: CASSPRTSGSGLETQYF
CDR3nt: TGCGCTAGCAGCCCGCGAACTAGCGGGAGTGGCTTGGAGACCCAGTACTTC

v_gene: TRBV13
d_gene: TRBD1
abundance: -
j_gene: TRBJ1-1
CDR3aa: CASSLVWGTGVMQAEAFF
CDR3nt: TGTGCCAGCAGCTTAGTCTGGGGGACAGGGGTAATGCAGGCTGAAGCTTTCTTT

v_gene: TRBV5-1
d_gene: -
abundance: -
j_gene: TRBJ2-7
CDR3aa: CASSQSSAGEQYF
CDR3nt: TGCGCCAGCAGCCAATCTAGCGCGGGGGAGCAGTACTTC

v_gene: TRBV2
d_gene: TRBD1
abundance: -
j_gene: TRBJ2-2
CDR3aa: CASSAGATGGRTGELFF
CDR3nt: TGTGCCAGCAGTGCCGGGGCCACAGGGGGGAGGACCGGGGAGCTGTTTTTT